This T cell receptor (beta chain) was profiled in a study of T cells in narcolepsy. In regard to this clone: The antigen is undetermined.

With 3 bases removed from V and 6 bases from J, the gap between germline ends came to 11 bases. Germline CDR1 reads KGHSH; CDR2 reads LQKENI. CDR3 length: 14 residues. The study's findings and limits: Comparing one patient's CSF and blood CD4+ clonotypes highlighted HCRT- and TRIB2-specific autoreactive clonotypes. Reportedly, autoreactive clonotypes were serially detected in patients' blood but not controls'.

The data were produced by immunoSEQ multiplex PCR, yet TCRdb's version contains in-frame clones alone and is incomplete. The profile shows roughly 25,000 clones, 55% to 65% of them singletons. The specimen was memory (CD45RA-) CD4+ T cells from blood. This TCR was recovered from a human donor in good health. J is TRBJ2-2 and V is TRBV18, with unresolved D. CDR3 loop: CASSPLEGAGELFF. Here the CDR3 DNA reads TGTGCCAGCTCACCCCTCGAAGGTGCCGGGGAGCTGTTTTTT.